This T cell receptor beta chain was captured in a study of preoperative IRX-2 immunotherapy in early breast cancer (dated by TCRdb to between 2017 and 2020). As to this clone: The antigen this receptor binds is unknown. No qualities accompany the bases; no much larger clone lies one base away.

Library generation was performed with the immunoSEQ multiplex PCR assay. The clones in this table, taken by TCRdb from immuneACCESS, are in-frame only. Not every clone is retained; where verified, under half of the shortfall comes from an unresolved V gene, and the cause of the rest is unknown. This sample gives approximately 3,100 clones in total; around 82% of them show up just once. The top ten clonotypes cover 7% of the sample. In light of the paper, this sample's treatment or condition label describes: preoperative locoregional IRX-2 cytokine immunotherapy. The samples were obtained from a phase Ib study that tested preoperative, locoregional IRX-2 cytokine immunotherapy designed to prime immune responses. Patients with early-stage breast cancer who were given IRX-2 before surgery served as donors. V drops 6 bases and J drops 7 bases, leaving 12 bases in between. Looking up the germline V gene yields CDR1 MDHEN and CDR2 SYDVKM. From the cysteine up to the phenylalanine, the CDR3 has a length of 13 residues. The entry retains the CDR3 DNA only, 39 bases that are in frame from base 1.

The rearranged chain carries TRBV28 and TRBJ2-2, with the D gene call left open. This sequence was found in a human donor with breast cancer. Here the sequenced sample was tumor tissue, taken after IRX-2 immunotherapy. The DNA sequence is TGTGCCAGCAGACCACCCAGCCTCGGGGAGCTGTTTTTT. It codes for CASRPPSLGELFF. This CDR3, with the reference TRBV28 and TRBJ2-2 proteins standing in past its ends, gives the full variable domain DVKVTQSSRYLVKRTGEKVFLECVQDMDHENMFWYRQDPGLGLRLIYFSYDVKMKEKGDIPEGYSVSREKKERFSLILESASTNQTSMYLCASRPPSLGELFFGEGSRLTVL.